This T cell receptor (beta chain) was recovered during a study of cytomegalovirus exposure and HLA in healthy donors. This CDR3 has 15 residues. V was clipped by 0 bases and J by 4 bases, with 13 bases between them. CDR1 and CDR2 from the germline V gene are SGHKS and YYEKEE (reference sequence). This clone appeared a single time. 60 Vbeta and 13 Jbeta primers were used in PCR. Sequencing used immunoSEQ multiplex PCR; TCRdb keeps in-frame clones, though not all of them. This sample has approximately 120,000 clones, with roughly 68% found just once. The clonotype comes from a woman between 50 and 59 years old in good health and CMV-seropositive. The sequenced sample was PBMCs. The V gene is TRBV5-5, the J gene TRBJ1-2, with D possibly TRBD1 on 5 matching bases. CDR3 nucleotides: TGTGCCAGCAGCTTGGCCGCTGGCCAGGGCTATGGCTACACCTTC. Its protein is CASSLAAGQGYGYTF.